A selection of T cell receptor beta chains follows, all from one sample in a study of T-cell memory formation after mild COVID-19. TCRdb re-called the 5' RACE reads with MiXCR, one entry per CDR3 protein. The sample contains tens of thousands of distinct CDR3 sequences, about an eighth of which appear only once. Sequencing input: PBMCs or a T cell subset sorted from them (not recorded which). The receptors were gathered from a young man who had mild COVID-19 (a few samples of this study predate the infection). Cell type and time point are not known. CDR3s include the opening cysteine and the closing phenylalanine or tryptophan.

j_gene: TRBJ1-1
v_gene: TRBV3-1
CDR3aa: CASSQVGVFEAFF

j_gene: TRBJ2-1
v_gene: TRBV5-1
CDR3aa: CASSWGSNEQFF

j_gene: TRBJ2-5
v_gene: TRBV28
CDR3aa: CASSLRRETQYF

j_gene: TRBJ2-3
v_gene: TRBV11-2
CDR3aa: CASSFRTHYTDTQYF

j_gene: TRBJ1-1
v_gene: TRBV20-1
CDR3aa: CSAIRGQGSTEAFF

j_gene: TRBJ2-3
v_gene: TRBV4-1
CDR3aa: CASRRDRGLGDTQYF

j_gene: TRBJ1-6
v_gene: TRBV4-2
CDR3aa: CASSQDLGQESSPLHF

j_gene: TRBJ2-5
v_gene: TRBV12-3/TRBV12-4
CDR3aa: CASAKRGNQETQYF

j_gene: TRBJ2-1
v_gene: TRBV6-6
CDR3aa: CASSSLQAGANNEQFF

j_gene: TRBJ2-7
v_gene: TRBV10-2
CDR3aa: CASSESWGPYEQYF

j_gene: TRBJ2-1
v_gene: TRBV7-9
CDR3aa: CASPGGVSYNEQFF

j_gene: TRBJ1-5
v_gene: TRBV7-9
CDR3aa: CASSLGQGGEMPQHF

j_gene: TRBJ2-5
v_gene: TRBV3-1
CDR3aa: CASSQDFGAGGQETQYF

j_gene: TRBJ1-4
v_gene: TRBV6-5
CDR3aa: CASRPTGQANEKLFF

j_gene: TRBJ2-2
v_gene: TRBV6-5
CDR3aa: CASSYFGLAGYSGELFF

j_gene: TRBJ2-7
v_gene: TRBV7-6
CDR3aa: CASSGIGLAGGEQYF

j_gene: TRBJ2-1
v_gene: TRBV3-1
CDR3aa: CASSRKPPGTADNEQFF

j_gene: TRBJ2-2
v_gene: TRBV10-1
CDR3aa: CASSESDRHTGELFF

j_gene: TRBJ2-3
v_gene: TRBV5-1
CDR3aa: CASKGTGTSLDTQYF

j_gene: TRBJ2-1
v_gene: TRBV6-2/TRBV6-3
CDR3aa: CASSYTRRDNEQFF

j_gene: TRBJ1-1
v_gene: TRBV29-1
CDR3aa: CSVDPGQGDSMNTEAFF

j_gene: TRBJ2-6
v_gene: TRBV20-1
CDR3aa: CSALKSGANVLTF

j_gene: TRBJ2-5
v_gene: TRBV27
CDR3aa: CASSLMETQYF

j_gene: TRBJ2-2
v_gene: TRBV20-1
CDR3aa: CSARKMGNTGELFF

j_gene: TRBJ2-1
v_gene: TRBV2
CDR3aa: CASSDRAGVEEQFF

j_gene: TRBJ2-3
v_gene: TRBV5-1
CDR3aa: CASSDRTGGPDTQYF

j_gene: TRBJ1-2
v_gene: TRBV6-6
CDR3aa: CASLSLMYGYTF

j_gene: TRBJ1-2
v_gene: TRBV4-1
CDR3aa: CASSQENWDYGYTF

j_gene: TRBJ2-5
v_gene: TRBV7-2
CDR3aa: CASSFGRGIQETQYF

j_gene: TRBJ2-3
v_gene: TRBV4-2
CDR3aa: CASSQEGFVTDTQYF

j_gene: TRBJ1-1
v_gene: TRBV20-1
CDR3aa: CSARDRKGADTEAFF

j_gene: TRBJ2-7
v_gene: TRBV7-2
CDR3aa: CASSSGTYYEQYF

j_gene: TRBJ2-4
v_gene: TRBV5-1
CDR3aa: CASSLASSLAKNIQYF

j_gene: TRBJ1-1
v_gene: TRBV4-2
CDR3aa: CASSQGTGPELGTEAFF

j_gene: TRBJ2-5
v_gene: TRBV18
CDR3aa: CASSQLNLRQNPRETQYF

j_gene: TRBJ2-3
v_gene: TRBV7-3
CDR3aa: CASSFGLATDTQYF

j_gene: TRBJ1-1
v_gene: TRBV9
CDR3aa: CASSPGRGEADTEAFF

j_gene: TRBJ2-5
v_gene: TRBV7-7
CDR3aa: CASSTFPGTRGSETQYF

j_gene: TRBJ2-2
v_gene: TRBV27
CDR3aa: CARITSGGGELFF

j_gene: TRBJ2-7
v_gene: TRBV9
CDR3aa: CASSVGSQGSYEQYF

j_gene: TRBJ2-3
v_gene: TRBV24-1
CDR3aa: CPTALTSGGVDTQYF

j_gene: TRBJ1-3
v_gene: TRBV5-1
CDR3aa: CASSLGAGHGNTIYF

j_gene: TRBJ2-3
v_gene: TRBV20-1
CDR3aa: CSAIPGQGTYTQYF

j_gene: TRBJ1-2
v_gene: TRBV7-2
CDR3aa: CASSSFRGNYGYTF

j_gene: TRBJ2-2
v_gene: TRBV2
CDR3aa: CASSLTEANTGELFF

j_gene: TRBJ2-5
v_gene: TRBV4-1
CDR3aa: CASSRGILETQYF

j_gene: TRBJ1-4
v_gene: TRBV10-2
CDR3aa: CASSDSGGGEKLFF

j_gene: TRBJ2-1
v_gene: TRBV2
CDR3aa: CASSWLPNEQFF

j_gene: TRBJ1-1
v_gene: TRBV2
CDR3aa: CASALPGRLVRAFF

j_gene: TRBJ2-1
v_gene: TRBV27
CDR3aa: CATVILGGTEQFF

j_gene: TRBJ2-5
v_gene: TRBV27
CDR3aa: CASRGLEETQYF

j_gene: TRBJ2-6
v_gene: TRBV28
CDR3aa: CASSSDLLSGANVLTF

j_gene: TRBJ1-4
v_gene: TRBV12-3/TRBV12-4
CDR3aa: CASRAAGQGWEKLFF

j_gene: TRBJ1-1
v_gene: TRBV5-1
CDR3aa: CASSPWGSDTEAFF

j_gene: TRBJ2-2
v_gene: TRBV27
CDR3aa: CASSSHRGGYTGELFF

j_gene: TRBJ2-5
v_gene: TRBV5-4
CDR3aa: CASSTRNAAQETQYF

j_gene: TRBJ2-1
v_gene: TRBV12-5
CDR3aa: CASGSGGGNEQFF